These 27 T cell receptor beta chains originate from one sample sequenced in a study of shared clonotypes between healthy human individuals. The assay was immunoSEQ multiplex PCR, and TCRdb's table has in-frame clones only and misses some. In the table there are fewer than 600,000 clones, about four fifths of which are singletons. Specimen: PBMCs. The source is a woman between 35 and 50 years old in good health. Some clones in this sample may be carry-over from other donors' samples.

V and J are TRBV7-3 and TRBJ2-3, with no clear D. The CDR3 contains 15 residues. V was shortened by 5 bases and J by 0 bases, with 12 bases between the two germline ends. Germline CDR1 SGHTA, CDR2 FQGTGA. The CDR3 DNA sequence: TGTGCCAGCAGCGTAGACACCCGAAGCACAGATACGCAGTATTTT. It codes for CASSVDTRSTDTQYF. Full variable domain (remainder filled in from reference TRBV7-3 and TRBJ2-3): GAGVSQTPSNKVTEKGKYVELRCDPISGHTALYWYRQSLGQGPEFLIYFQGTGAADDSGLPNDRFFAVRPEGSVSTLKIQRTERGDSAVYLCASSVDTRSTDTQYFGPGTRLTVL.

The chain links TRBV11-1 to TRBJ2-7, with TRBD1 matching over 8 bases. Per the germline V gene, CDR1 is SGHAT and CDR2 is FQDESV (reference sequence). This CDR3 contains 14 residues. V shed 5 bases, J shed 0 bases, and the junction held 3 bases outside the gene matches. CDR3 sequence reads: CASSKDRDSYEQYF. The CDR3 DNA is TGTGCCAGCAGCAAGGACAGGGACTCCTACGAGCAGTACTTC.

This clone has at least ten counts. The rearrangement links TRBV5-1 to TRBJ2-1; D is perhaps TRBD2 (5 bases). Germline V gene sequence: CDR1 SGHRS, CDR2 YFSETQ. Trimming left V 5 bases short and J 7 bases short, with 19 bases between. This CDR3 is built from 15 residues. CDR3: CASRSHDREQNEQFF. The CDR3 DNA reads as TGCGCCAGCAGATCACACGACCGGGAACAGAATGAGCAGTTCTTC. Looking up the rest from reference TRBV5-1 and TRBJ2-1 gives the full variable domain: KAGVTQTPRYLIKTRGQQVTLSCSPISGHRSVSWYQQTPGQGLQFLFEYFSETQRNKGNFPGRFSGRQFSNSRSEMNVSTLELGDSALYLCASRSHDREQNEQFFGPGTRLTVL.

V and J are TRBV6-5 and TRBJ2-1; D not resolved. The V gene's germline CDR1 is MNHEY and CDR2 SVGAGI. Trimming left V 8 bases short and J 0 bases short, with 8 bases between. The CDR3 is 13 amino acids. CDR3 bases: TGTGCCAGCCAATCGAGCTCCTACAATGAGCAGTTCTTC. Protein product: CASQSSSYNEQFF.

This clone came up once. Other DNA sequences within the sample encode an identical CDR3. The chain links TRBV18 to TRBJ2-1; 8 nucleotides agree with TRBD2. The V segment lost 2 bases and the J segment 4 bases; nucleotides outside the gene matches: 1. Germline CDR1 KGHSH, CDR2 LQKENI. The CDR3 extends over 14 amino acids. CDR3 residues: CASSPSGGYNEQFF. The CDR3 nucleotides are TGTGCCAGCTCACCAAGCGGGGGTTACAATGAGCAGTTCTTC.

Of note for this clone: Since a far larger clone is one base different, this is likely a read error. This chain connects TRBV7-9 to TRBJ1-5, with D possibly TRBD1 on 6 matching bases. The V end was cut by 1 base, the J end by 5 bases, with 6 bases between. Looked up from germline, CDR1 is SEHNR and CDR2 is FQNEAQ (reference sequence). The CDR3 contains 13 residues. CDR3 nucleotide sequence: TGTGCCAGCAGCTTAGAGGGGGATCAGCCCCAGCATTTT. Its translation is CASSLEGDQPQHF.

This clone was observed at least ten times. The V call is TRBV25-1, the J call TRBJ1-1; tentative D call: TRBD1 (5 bases). Germline assignment: CDR1 MGHDK and CDR2 SYGVNS. The length of the CDR3 is 12 residues. V lost 6 bases to trimming and J lost 1 base, with 6 bases between them. CDR3 protein: CASRGQNTEAFF. CDR3 bases: TGTGCCAGCAGAGGACAGAACACTGAAGCTTTCTTT.

The rearrangement joins TRBV11-2 to TRBJ2-1; 15 nucleotides line up with TRBD2. J was trimmed by 9 bases and V by 1 base; bases with no gene match: 10. Germline V lookup: CDR1 SGHAT, CDR2 FQNNGV. The CDR3 is 18 residues long. CDR3 nucleotide sequence: TGTGCCAGCAGCTTAGTTGGACTAGCGGGAGGGCCCGGGGGTGAGCAGTTCTTC. Amino acids: CASSLVGLAGGPGGEQFF.

The chain has TRBV25-1 and TRBJ2-1; 7 bases map to TRBD2. The germline V gene has CDR1 MGHDK and CDR2 SYGVNS. This CDR3 region has 15 residues. V was clipped by 5 bases and J by 8 bases; unmatched bases: 12. In DNA form, the CDR3 reads TGTGCCAGCAGTCCTGAGCGGGGAGTGGGGCATGAGCAGTTCTTC. Encoded protein: CASSPERGVGHEQFF.

This rearrangement joins TRBV7-9 to TRBJ2-5; D remains ambiguous. V gave up 6 bases and J gave up 5 bases, with 13 bases separating them. Per the germline V gene, CDR1 is SEHNR and CDR2 is FQNEAQ (reference sequence). This CDR3 has 13 residues. In DNA form, the CDR3 reads TGTGCCAGCAGTGCTCTAGGACGGGAGACCCAGTACTTC. This gives the protein CASSALGRETQYF. The variable domain in full, with the rest retrieved from reference TRBV7-9 and TRBJ2-5, is DTGVSQNPRHKITKRGQNVTFRCDPISEHNRLYWYRQTLGQGPEFLTYFQNEAQLEKSRLLSDRFSAERPKGSFSTLEIQRTEQGDSAMYLCASSALGRETQYFGPGTRLLVL.

The chain recombines TRBV6-1 with TRBJ2-1; either TRBD1 or TRBD2 may fit D (5 bases each). Looked up from germline, CDR1 is MNHNS and CDR2 is SASEGT. Trimming cost V 5 bases and J 0 bases, with 11 bases left between them. This CDR3 has 15 residues. The CDR3 nucleotides read TGTGCCAGCAGTTTGAGGGGCCCCTCCTACAATGAGCAGTTCTTC. This encodes CASSLRGPSYNEQFF.

As concerns this clone: Additional DNA sequences in this sample encode the identical CDR3. The rearrangement links TRBV15 to TRBJ2-7, with D possibly TRBD2 on 6 matching bases. Trimming cost V 0 bases and J 7 bases, with 10 bases left between them. The CDR3 is 13 amino acids. The germline CDR1 and CDR2 sequences are LNHNV and YYDKDF (reference sequence). CDR3 in DNA: TGTGCCACCAGCAGAGATAACGGGGGTGAGCAGTACTTC. It yields the protein CATSRDNGGEQYF.

The V and J genes are TRBV7-8 and TRBJ1-4; the D gene is possibly TRBD1 (6 bases). V lost 1 base and J 8 bases, leaving 11 bases between the germline ends. The CDR3 loop spans 14 amino acids. In germline, CDR1 is SGHVS, CDR2 FQNEAQ. The CDR3 is CASSLGLRGEKLFF. DNA for the CDR3: TGTGCCAGCAGCTTAGGGCTCAGGGGCGAAAAACTGTTTTTT.

CDR3 amino acids: CASSPPPEWIKNIQYF. For the CDR3, the DNA is TGTGCCAGCAGCCCCCCGCCGGAATGGATCAAAAACATTCAGTACTTC. This chain connects TRBV7-2 to TRBJ2-4; D is unclear. Germline assignment: CDR1 SGHTA and CDR2 FQGNSA. CDR3 length: 16 residues. V was pared by 5 bases and J by 3 bases, with 17 bases between.

DNA for the CDR3: TGTGCCAGCAGCCGCATCGGGCGGGAGGCCGGCACGCAGTATTTT. Translated, it gives CASSRIGREAGTQYF. V usage is TRBV6-4 and J usage is TRBJ2-3; 8 positions match TRBD2. V trimming: 6 bases; J trimming: 9 bases; junction bases outside the gene matches: 14. The V gene's germline CDR1 is MRHNA and CDR2 SNTAGT. The length of the CDR3 is 15 residues.

The CDR3 reads CASTRRGAGELFF. CDR3 sequence (DNA): TGTGCCAGCACCCGACGGGGAGCCGGGGAGCTGTTTTTT. The rearrangement uses TRBV7-9 and TRBJ2-2, with D possibly matching TRBD2 (5 bases). Deletions cut 7 bases from V and 6 bases from J, with 12 bases between. The CDR3 extends over 13 amino acids. The V gene's germline CDR1 is SEHNR and CDR2 FQNEAQ (reference sequence). The full variable domain, in which reference TRBV7-9 and TRBJ2-2 provide the parts outside the CDR3, is DTGVSQNPRHKITKRGQNVTFRCDPISEHNRLYWYRQTLGQGPEFLTYFQNEAQLEKSRLLSDRFSAERPKGSFSTLEIQRTEQGDSAMYLCASTRRGAGELFFGEGSRLTVL.

This clone has just one count. J is TRBJ2-1 and V is TRBV18; tentative D call: TRBD2 (6 bases). The CDR3 loop spans 15 amino acids. Deletions cut 4 bases from V and 3 bases from J, with 13 bases between. From germline, CDR1 is KGHSH and CDR2 LQKENI. The CDR3 spells CASSRLREGYNEQFF. The DNA for the CDR3 is TGTGCCAGCTCACGGTTGCGGGAAGGCTACAATGAGCAGTTCTTC. The whole variable domain, remainder taken from reference TRBV18 and TRBJ2-1, is NAGVMQNPRHLVRRRGQEARLRCSPMKGHSHVYWYRQLPEEGLKFMVYLQKENIIDESGMPKERFSAEFPKEGPSILRIQQVVRGDSAAYFCASSRLREGYNEQFFGPGTRLTVL.

This clone was counted only a few times. The J gene is TRBJ1-5, the V gene TRBV19; D is undetermined. The CDR3 has 13 residues. The V and J ends lost 5 bases and 3 bases respectively, with 8 bases between them. Germline CDR1 LNHDA, CDR2 SQIVND (reference sequence). The CDR3 DNA follows: TGTGCCAGTAGTGTACAGTTCAATCAGCCCCAGCATTTT. Residues: CASSVQFNQPQHF.

The chain has TRBV11-2 and TRBJ2-1; D gene uncertain. The CDR3 runs 15 residues. Trimming shortened V by 1 base and J by 0 bases, and 7 bases separated the two germline ends. Per the germline V gene, CDR1 is SGHAT and CDR2 is FQNNGV. For the CDR3, the DNA is TGTGCCAGCAGCTTAGTCCGTAGCTCCTACAATGAGCAGTTCTTC. This encodes CASSLVRSSYNEQFF.

V is TRBV6-1 and J is TRBJ2-6; 7 bases agree with TRBD1. The CDR3 totals 14 residues. Trimming at V came to 7 bases and at J to 4 bases, leaving 4 bases not matched to a gene. Germline CDR1 MNHNS, CDR2 SASEGT. The CDR3 is CASMTGIGANVLTF. The DNA of the CDR3 is TGTGCCAGCATGACAGGGATCGGGGCCAACGTCCTGACTTTC.

As regards this clone: Additional DNA sequences in this sample encode the identical CDR3. V and J are TRBV7-3 and TRBJ2-5; 9 nucleotides line up with TRBD1. There are 13 residues in the CDR3. Losses at the gene ends were 3 bases for V and 5 bases for J; bases not matched to a gene: 1. Germline V gene data show CDR1 as SGHTA and CDR2 as FQGTGA. CDR3 region: CASSLGQGETQYF. For the CDR3, the DNA is TGTGCCAGCAGCTTGGGACAGGGCGAGACCCAGTACTTC.

The chain links TRBV18 to TRBJ2-3; TRBD2 matches 9 bases. There are 15 residues in the CDR3. Germline values: CDR1 KGHSH, CDR2 LQKENI. The junction had 6 bases not matched to a gene; V was cut back by 2 bases and J by 6 bases. DNA of the CDR3: TGTGCCAGCTCACCAGCGGGAGGGCCAGGTGATACGCAGTATTTT. It encodes CASSPAGGPGDTQYF.

The table lists this clone with a few counts. The V and J genes are TRBV28 and TRBJ1-4; D possibly corresponds to TRBD1 (5 bases). In germline, CDR1 is MDHEN, CDR2 SYDVKM. This CDR3 is built from 11 residues. Trimming removed 7 bases from V and 7 bases from J, with 7 bases in between. CDR3 sequence (DNA): TGTGCCAGCACGAGGGGTGAAAAACTGTTTTTT. Amino acids: CASTRGEKLFF.

The chain carries TRBV2 and TRBJ2-7; D is unclear. The germline V and J ends were trimmed by 2 bases and 3 bases, with 8 bases remaining between them. CDR1 and CDR2 from the germline V gene are SNHLY and FYNNEI. The CDR3 is 13 amino acids. The CDR3 loop is CASSEKQFYEQYF. CDR3 DNA sequence: TGTGCCAGCAGTGAAAAACAGTTCTACGAGCAGTACTTC.

The chain couples TRBV5-1 to TRBJ1-3; D call uncertain. The ends were cut back, 4 bases at V and 0 bases at J, with 14 bases in the middle. The CDR3 consists of 16 residues. CDR1 SGHRS and CDR2 YFSETQ come from the germline V gene. In nucleotides, the CDR3 is TGCGCCAGCAGCCCCGGCCTTTCCTCCTCTGGAAACACCATATATTTT. It translates to CASSPGLSSSGNTIYF.

This clone has a count of ten or more. CDR3 bases: TGTGCCAGCAGCCCACGGACAGGGTGGGGTGAAGCTTTCTTT. Translated: CASSPRTGWGEAFF. V gene TRBV11-2 combines with J gene TRBJ1-1; 8 bases fit TRBD1. The CDR3 runs to 14 residues. Germline trimming cut 5 bases from V and 7 bases from J; bases unmatched to any gene: 9. Germline V gives CDR1 SGHAT, CDR2 FQNNGV.

The chain carries TRBV2 and TRBJ2-1, with 7 bases identical to TRBD1. The trim removed 8 bases at V and 5 bases at J, leaving 15 bases unmatched. The CDR3 covers 16 residues. Germline V CDR1 and CDR2: SNHLY, FYNNEI. CDR3 residues: CASRTPQTGLNNEQFF. The CDR3 coding sequence is TGTGCCAGCCGTACCCCCCAGACAGGGCTTAACAATGAGCAGTTCTTC.